Listed here are 21 T cell receptor beta chains from one sample, sequenced in a study of shared clonotypes between healthy human individuals. Libraries were prepared by immunoSEQ multiplex PCR; TCRdb keeps only in-frame clonotypes and omits some of them. Seen here are more than 2,000,000 clones, about 92% observed once, and the top ten hold 0.14%. The sequenced sample was naive CD4+ T cells sorted from blood. Noted subset: CD45RA+ positively selected. The receptors were gathered from a man between 18 and 29 years old in good health.

The chain links TRBV30 to TRBJ1-6; D possibly corresponds to TRBD1 (5 bases). This CDR3 spans 17 amino acids. V was cut by 3 bases and J by 0 bases, with 15 bases left in between. The germline V gene has CDR1 GTSNPN and CDR2 SVGIG (reference sequence). The CDR3: CAWRQGLISSYNSPLHF. The CDR3, as DNA: TGTGCCTGGAGGCAGGGACTCATTAGCTCCTATAATTCACCCCTCCACTTT.

This chain connects TRBV6-1 to TRBJ2-5; 8 bases line up with TRBD1. CDR1 MNHNS and CDR2 SASEGT come from the germline V gene. V lost 5 bases, J lost 4 bases, and 3 bases stayed unmatched. This CDR3 has 13 residues. In nucleotides, the CDR3 is TGTGCCAGCAGTAGGACAGGGCTAGAGACCCAGTACTTC. Translated: CASSRTGLETQYF.

This chain connects TRBV13 to TRBJ1-4, with D unclear. Germline CDR1 reads PRHDT; CDR2 reads FYEKMQ (reference sequence). V was cut by 5 bases and J by 11 bases, with 12 bases left in between. The CDR3 is 12 residues long. The CDR3 protein is CASSPRTGKLFF. The CDR3 nucleotides are TGTGCCAGCAGCCCCCGGACGGGGAAACTGTTTTTT.

DNA for the CDR3: TGTGCCAGCAGCCCTAGTGGGACAGATAAAGGGGAGACCCAGTACTTC. Translated: CASSPSGTDKGETQYF. The chain is built from TRBV7-6 and TRBJ2-5, with 7 nucleotides matching TRBD1. The ends lost 5 bases at V and 5 bases at J; junction bases unmatched: 14. Germline CDR1 SGHVS, CDR2 FNYEAQ. The length of the CDR3 is 16 residues.

The CDR3 is CSVDQYQETQYF. CDR3 coding DNA: TGCAGCGTTGATCAATACCAAGAGACCCAGTACTTC. The V gene is TRBV29-1, the J gene TRBJ2-5; D call uncertain. V was shortened by 3 bases and J by 0 bases, with 5 bases between the two germline ends. Germline V gene sequence: CDR1 SQVTM, CDR2 ANQGSEA. The CDR3 consists of 12 residues.

The chain links TRBV19 to TRBJ2-3; 9 nucleotides match TRBD2. Germline CDR1 is LNHDA and CDR2 is SQIVND (reference sequence). CDR3 length: 16 amino acids. V lost 4 bases to trimming and J lost 6 bases; unmatched junction nucleotides: 11. In DNA, the CDR3 is TGTGCCAGTAGTAGGGCTAGCGGGGTAAAGGGGGATACGCAGTATTTT. It yields the protein CASSRASGVKGDTQYF.

The rearrangement links TRBV4-1 to TRBJ2-7; 8 bases fit TRBD1. From germline, CDR1 is MGHRA and CDR2 YSYEKL. There are 15 residues in the CDR3. After removal of 3 bases from V and 5 bases from J, the junction contained 9 bases not matched to a gene. The CDR3 loop reads CASSQWTGNMNEQYF. The CDR3 nucleotides are TGCGCCAGCAGCCAGTGGACAGGGAACATGAACGAGCAGTACTTC.

The chain joins TRBV19 to TRBJ2-7, with D possibly matching TRBD2 (6 bases). In germline, CDR1 is LNHDA, CDR2 SQIVND (reference sequence). V dropped 3 bases and J dropped 6 bases, with 18 bases sitting between them. The CDR3 consists of 15 residues. CDR3 region: CASSILEGGLGEQYF. The CDR3 DNA sequence: TGTGCCAGTAGTATCCTGGAGGGCGGCTTAGGCGAGCAGTACTTC.

The chain joins TRBV6-5 to TRBJ2-5; TRBD1 might be the D (6 bases). This CDR3 region has 12 residues. In germline, CDR1 is MNHEY, CDR2 SVGAGI. Between the trimmed V and J ends, which lost 8 bases and 5 bases, there was a span of 12 bases. CDR3 bases: TGTGCCAGCGGGGGCAGGGCTGAGACCCAGTACTTC. Translated: CASGGRAETQYF.

V usage is TRBV5-1 and J usage is TRBJ2-5; 8 bases map to TRBD1. This CDR3 contains 14 residues. The ends lost 3 bases at V and 5 bases at J; junction bases unmatched: 6. The germline CDR1 and CDR2 sequences are SGHRS and YFSETQ. CDR3 protein: CASSWLDREETQYF. The CDR3 nucleotides are TGCGCCAGCAGCTGGCTGGACAGGGAGGAGACCCAGTACTTC.

The chain couples TRBV5-1 to TRBJ2-3; 7 bases match TRBD1. CDR1 is SGHRS and CDR2 is YFSETQ in the germline V gene. The CDR3 length is 15 residues. V lost 0 bases, J lost 2 bases, and 3 bases stayed unmatched. In nucleotides, the CDR3 is TGCGCCAGCAGCTTGGGGGACAGAGACACAGATACGCAGTATTTT. This translates into CASSLGDRDTDTQYF. The whole variable domain, filled in from reference TRBV5-1 and TRBJ2-3, reads KAGVTQTPRYLIKTRGQQVTLSCSPISGHRSVSWYQQTPGQGLQFLFEYFSETQRNKGNFPGRFSGRQFSNSRSEMNVSTLELGDSALYLCASSLGDRDTDTQYFGPGTRLTVL.

This chain uses TRBV30 with TRBJ1-1, with D unresolved. The V end was cut by 0 bases, the J end by 5 bases, with 16 bases between. CDR1 is GTSNPN and CDR2 is SVGIG in the germline V gene (reference sequence). CDR3 size: 15 residues. The CDR3 sequence is CAWSVRPARRTEAFF. The DNA for the CDR3 is TGTGCCTGGAGTGTACGTCCCGCCAGGCGGACTGAAGCTTTCTTT.

With regard to this clone: Other DNA sequences from this sample encode an identical CDR3 as well. The chain is built from TRBV5-4 and TRBJ2-5; 12 bases map to TRBD2. Germline V gene lookup returns CDR1 SGHNT and CDR2 YYREEE (reference sequence). This CDR3 comprises 16 residues. The V and J ends lost 0 bases and 4 bases, in that order; junction bases with no gene match: 4. The CDR3 nucleotides are TGTGCCAGCAGCTTGGAACTAGCGGGAGGTTTAGAGACCCAGTACTTC. It yields the protein CASSLELAGGLETQYF.

The chain combines TRBV18 with TRBJ2-2; D gene ambiguous. The V gene lost 0 bases and the J gene lost 6 bases, with 8 bases spanning the gap. The CDR3 totals 14 residues. Germline V gene data show CDR1 as KGHSH and CDR2 as LQKENI. The CDR3 sequence is CASSPPSNAGELFF. DNA for the CDR3: TGTGCCAGCTCACCACCGAGCAATGCCGGGGAGCTGTTTTTT.

V gene TRBV6-5 combines with J gene TRBJ2-7, with 7 nucleotides matching TRBD1. The CDR3 contains 14 residues. V trimming: 6 bases; J trimming: 6 bases; junction bases outside the gene matches: 11. Germline V gene lookup returns CDR1 MNHEY and CDR2 SVGAGI. The CDR3 protein is CASSRSRQGVEQYF. DNA of the CDR3: TGTGCCAGCAGCCGATCCAGACAGGGCGTCGAGCAGTACTTC.

In this sample, this clone turned up once. The chain combines TRBV7-2 with TRBJ1-1; TRBD1 might be the D (5 bases). The germline V and J ends were trimmed by 2 bases and 1 base, with 11 bases remaining between them. The CDR3 sequence is 15 residues long. Germline CDR1 and CDR2: SGHTA and FQGNSA. CDR3 amino acids: CASSLPPGGNTEAFF. DNA of the CDR3: TGTGCCAGCAGCTTACCGCCCGGGGGGAACACTGAAGCTTTCTTT. Supplemented by reference TRBV7-2 and TRBJ1-1, the full variable domain reads GAGVSQSPSNKVTEKGKDVELRCDPISGHTALYWYRQSLGQGLEFLIYFQGNSAPDKSGLPSDRFSAERTGGSVSTLTIQRTQQEDSAVYLCASSLPPGGNTEAFFGQGTRLTVV.

The gene calls are TRBV25-1 and TRBJ1-2; D remains ambiguous. The CDR3 runs to 13 residues. V was trimmed by 3 bases and J by 6 bases, leaving 11 bases between them. Germline V CDR1 and CDR2: MGHDK, SYGVNS. The chain's CDR3 is CASSDGTVHGYTF. The CDR3 region has the DNA TGTGCCAGCAGTGATGGTACAGTTCATGGCTACACCTTC.

V is TRBV6-6 and J is TRBJ1-5, with 8 nucleotides matching TRBD1. With V trimmed by 0 bases and J by 6 bases, 7 bases remained unmatched. The CDR3 is 16 residues long. Germline V CDR1 and CDR2: MNHNY, SVGAGI (reference sequence). The CDR3: CASSYSQGARGQPQHF. The CDR3 nucleotides are TGTGCCAGCAGTTACTCCCAGGGGGCGCGGGGTCAGCCCCAGCATTTT.

V usage is TRBV5-4 and J usage is TRBJ2-1, with 7 bases lining up with TRBD2. After removal of 4 bases from V and 13 bases from J, the junction contained 11 bases not matched to a gene. This CDR3 has 13 amino acids. Germline assignment: CDR1 SGHNT and CDR2 YYREEE (reference sequence). CDR3 in amino acids: CASSMGLLSNQFF. In DNA, the CDR3 is TGTGCCAGCAGCATGGGACTACTGAGCAACCAGTTCTTC.

This chain joins TRBV6-5 and TRBJ2-3; no definite D call. Trimming took 6 bases from V and 2 from J, leaving 12 bases between them. This CDR3 region has 14 residues. Germline CDR1 reads MNHEY; CDR2 reads SVGAGI. CDR3 coding DNA: TGTGCCAGCAGCCCGAGGAAGGCCACAGATACGCAGTATTTT. Protein: CASSPRKATDTQYF.

The V gene is TRBV19, the J gene TRBJ2-7, with 7 nucleotides matching TRBD1. The germline CDR1 and CDR2 sequences are LNHDA and SQIVND (reference sequence). The CDR3 has 16 amino acids. With 3 bases clipped from V and 2 bases from J, the junction kept 10 bases outside the gene matches. CDR3 in amino acids: CASSIPRDRKTYEQYF. Written as DNA, the CDR3 is TGTGCCAGTAGTATCCCCCGGGACAGAAAGACCTACGAGCAGTACTTC.